These 20 T cell receptor beta chains were sequenced from one sample in a study of neurological immune-mediated disorders. TCRdb used MiXCR to reprocess the 5' RACE reads, holding one entry per CDR3 protein. The sample yields over 45,000 distinct CDR3 sequences, approximately 3% seen once. Material: PBMCs. These receptors all stem from a woman between 50 and 59 years old with multiple sclerosis.

Many counts were recorded for this clonotype. The rearrangement links TRBV5-1 to TRBJ1-4, with no clear D. Trimming removed 5 bases from V and 11 bases from J, with 16 bases in between. Germline CDR1 reads SGHRS; CDR2 reads YFSETQ. The CDR3 has 13 residues. The CDR3 bases are TGCGCCAGCAGTAGAGAGGGCAGTCGGAAACTGTTTTTT. The encoded protein is CASSREGSRKLFF.

This clonotype appeared many times. This rearrangement joins TRBV27 to TRBJ1-2; D is possibly TRBD1 (5 bases). Germline loops: CDR1 MNHEY, CDR2 SMNVEV (reference sequence). The CDR3 length is 14 residues. The V end was cut by 2 bases, the J end by 4 bases, with 11 bases between. CDR3 in amino acids: CASSLGGGGYGYTF. The CDR3 region has the DNA TGTGCCAGCAGTTTAGGGGGAGGTGGCTATGGCTACACCTTC.

This clonotype was recorded many times. The rearrangement joins TRBV5-1 to TRBJ1-5; D uncertain. Trimming removed 0 bases at V and 6 bases at J, with 13 bases between. The CDR3 contains 15 residues. Germline assignment: CDR1 SGHRS and CDR2 YFSETQ. The CDR3 loop reads CASSLEGNPTQPQHF. In nucleotides, the CDR3 is TGCGCCAGCAGCTTGGAGGGCAATCCCACTCAGCCCCAGCATTTT.

On this clonotype itself: Possible read error: a much larger clone is one base away. This sequence joins TRBV20-1 and TRBJ2-3; the match to TRBD2 covers 9 bases. The length of the CDR3 is 15 residues. V lost 3 bases, J lost 4 bases, and 8 bases stayed unmatched. Germline V gene data show CDR1 as DFQATT and CDR2 as SNEGSKA (reference sequence). CDR3 DNA: TGCAGTGCTAGGCACGGCGGGGGGGCCGCAGATACGCAGTATTTT. Translating it yields CSARHGGGAADTQYF.

In this sample, this clonotype turned up many times. V is TRBV20-1 and J is TRBJ1-4, with D hard to call. CDR3 length: 13 amino acids. The V end was cut by 5 bases, the J end by 4 bases, with 11 bases between. CDR1 and CDR2 (germline): DFQATT, SNEGSKA (reference sequence). In DNA, the CDR3 is TGCAGTGCTGAGGACGTAGTTAATGAAAAACTGTTTTTT. Encoded protein: CSAEDVVNEKLFF.

This clonotype was observed many times. The rearrangement joins TRBV24-1 to TRBJ2-1; D is possibly TRBD2 (5 bases). Between the trimmed V and J ends, which lost 5 bases and 8 bases, there was a span of 9 bases. The germline V gene encodes CDR1 KGHDR and CDR2 SFDVKD. The CDR3 consists of 12 residues. The CDR3 is CATSALGDEQFF. DNA of the CDR3: TGTGCCACCAGTGCCCTCGGGGATGAGCAGTTCTTC.

This clonotype was found many times. The chain links TRBV20-1 to TRBJ2-3, with D possibly matching TRBD1 (6 bases). This CDR3 is 14 amino acids long. V lost 5 bases, J lost 2 bases, and 14 bases lay in between. The germline V gene encodes CDR1 DFQATT and CDR2 SNEGSKA (reference sequence). Written as DNA, the CDR3 is TGCAGTGCTCTTCGACAGGCCTCCACAGATACGCAGTATTTT. As protein: CSALRQASTDTQYF.

This clonotype was recorded at least ten times. The V gene is TRBV5-1, the J gene TRBJ1-1, with a tentative D call TRBD1 (6 bases). This CDR3 contains 13 residues. V was trimmed by 4 bases and J by 6 bases, leaving 13 bases between them. Germline V gives CDR1 SGHRS, CDR2 YFSETQ. CDR3 in DNA: TGCGCCAGCAGCATAGAACAGGGTGCTGAAGCTTTCTTT. The encoded protein is CASSIEQGAEAFF.

This clonotype came up many times. In DNA form, the CDR3 reads TGCGCCAGCAGCTGGGCTCTAGCGGGAGACACAGATACGCAGTATTTT. It codes for CASSWALAGDTDTQYF. The rearrangement uses TRBV5-1 and TRBJ2-3, with 10 bases identical to TRBD2. Per germline, CDR1 SGHRS and CDR2 YFSETQ. V lost 3 bases to trimming and J lost 2 bases; unmatched junction nucleotides: 6. This CDR3 is 16 amino acids long.

In its sample, this clonotype was seen many times. This chain uses TRBV20-1 with TRBJ1-2; D unclear. Germline CDR1 is DFQATT and CDR2 is SNEGSKA (reference sequence). Trimming removed 0 bases at V and 3 bases at J, with 11 bases between. The CDR3 is made up of 14 amino acids. CDR3 region: CSAREIKGDYGYTF. DNA for the CDR3: TGCAGTGCTAGAGAGATTAAGGGAGACTATGGCTACACCTTC.

In its sample, this clonotype was seen many times. V usage is TRBV28 and J usage is TRBJ2-7; tentatively, D is TRBD1 (6 bases). CDR1 is MDHEN, CDR2 SYDVKM, per germline. The V end lost 4 bases, the J end lost 2 bases, and 27 bases lay between the germline ends. The CDR3 loop spans 19 amino acids. In DNA form, the CDR3 reads TGTGCCAGCAGTTCCCCCTTTACCCAACAGGGTAGTATGGCCTACGAGCAGTACGTC. Protein sequence: CASSSPFTQQGSMAYEQYV.

The sample holds many counts of this clonotype. The V gene is TRBV5-1, the J gene TRBJ2-2, with D perhaps matching TRBD1 or TRBD2 (5 bases each). Germline V gives CDR1 SGHRS, CDR2 YFSETQ. V lost 2 bases and J lost 15, with 20 bases in between. The CDR3 is made up of 14 amino acids. Here the CDR3 reads CASSFSPGTTDLFF. The CDR3 DNA reads TGCGCCAGCAGCTTTTCTCCAGGGACGACAGATTTGTTTTTT.

This clonotype appeared many times. The genes are TRBV18 and TRBJ2-7; D is undetermined. The CDR3 length is 12 residues. Germline assignment: CDR1 KGHSH and CDR2 LQKENI. Trimming took 3 bases from V and 2 from J, leaving 5 bases between them. The CDR3 spells CASSPLTYEQYF. The CDR3 coding sequence is TGTGCCAGCTCACCCCTTACCTACGAGCAGTACTTC.

This clonotype was detected many times. The V and J genes are TRBV11-2 and TRBJ2-1, with 10 bases that match TRBD1. This CDR3 spans 16 amino acids. CDR1 and CDR2 from the germline V gene are SGHAT and FQNNGV. With V trimmed by 5 bases and J by 3 bases, 7 bases remained unmatched. CDR3 protein: CASSQIRDRGYNEQFF. DNA for the CDR3: TGTGCCAGCAGCCAAATACGGGACAGGGGCTACAATGAGCAGTTCTTC.

This clonotype was detected ten times or more. The rearrangement links TRBV9 to TRBJ2-1; TRBD1 matches 10 bases. The CDR3 is 16 amino acids. Trimming cost V 4 bases and J 5 bases; bases outside gene matches: 9. Germline V gene lookup returns CDR1 SGDLS and CDR2 YYNGEE. The CDR3 nucleotides read TGTGCCAGCAGCCCTCGGACAGGGGGGGCTAACAATGAGCAGTTCTTC. Its translation: CASSPRTGGANNEQFF.

This clonotype showed up just a few times. The gene calls are TRBV20-1 and TRBJ1-1; TRBD1 is a possible D gene (6 bases). V lost 3 bases and J lost 10, with 18 bases in between. The germline V gene encodes CDR1 DFQATT and CDR2 SNEGSKA (reference sequence). CDR3 length: 13 amino acids. CDR3 sequence reads: CSASDTGRGGAFF. The CDR3 DNA reads as TGCAGTGCTAGTGATACAGGGCGCGGGGGAGCTTTCTTT.

This clonotype has a count of ten or more. This rearrangement joins TRBV5-1 to TRBJ1-1; 8 nucleotides line up with TRBD1. Germline V lookup: CDR1 SGHRS, CDR2 YFSETQ. V shed 6 bases and J 1 base; nucleotides not matched to a gene: 5. The CDR3 is 14 amino acids. CDR3 DNA sequence: TGCGCCAGCACCCCACAGGGGGGGAACACTGAAGCTTTCTTT. Its translation: CASTPQGGNTEAFF.

The sample holds many counts of this clonotype. The J gene is TRBJ2-1, the V gene TRBV12-3 or TRBV12-4, with 9 bases matching TRBD2. J gave up 6 bases and V 3 bases, and 6 bases lay outside the gene matches. The CDR3 covers 15 residues. The CDR3 DNA reads TGTGCCAGCAGTTTTAGGCCTAGCGGGGTCAATGAGCAGTTCTTC. This gives the protein CASSFRPSGVNEQFF.

At least ten counts were recorded for this clonotype. The chain joins TRBV20-1 to TRBJ2-3; 10 bases are shared with TRBD2. J lost 2 bases, V lost 4 bases, and 6 bases had no gene match. There are 15 residues in the CDR3. CDR1 and CDR2 from the germline V gene are DFQATT and SNEGSKA (reference sequence). The CDR3 loop is CSAKILAGNTDTQYF. The CDR3, as DNA: TGCAGTGCTAAAATACTAGCGGGGAACACAGATACGCAGTATTTT.

With respect to this clonotype: A much larger clone sits a single nucleotide away, making a read error possible. The rearrangement links TRBV3-1 to TRBJ1-6; the match to TRBD1 covers 8 bases. CDR1 and CDR2 (germline): LGHDT, YNNKEL (reference sequence). CDR3 length: 15 amino acids. The chain's CDR3 is CASSQQGASGSHLHF. The CDR3 bases are TGTGCCAGCAGCCAACAGGGGGCCAGCGGTTCACACCTCCACTTT. Looking up the rest from reference TRBV3-1 and TRBJ1-6 gives the full variable domain: DTAVSQTPKYLVTQMGNDKSIKCEQNLGHDTMYWYKQDSKKFLKIMFSYNNKELIINETVPNRFSPKSPDKAHLNLHINSLELGDSAVYFCASSQQGASGSHLHFGNGTRLTVT.